The present entry profiles one TCR beta chain with its context. This CDR3 is built from 18 residues. Germline-derived CDR1 and CDR2 are SGHRS and YFSETQ. V trimming: 2 bases; J trimming: 3 bases; junction bases outside the gene matches: 13. The data belong to a study of T-cell reconstitution after alpha-beta-depleted transplantation in children. For TCRbeta, the library was prepared with unique molecular identifiers. TCRdb reanalysed the PCR reads using MiXCR and keeps one entry per CDR3 protein. The sample consists of approximately 400,000 distinct CDR3 sequences, roughly 11% of them appearing once. This chain uses TRBV5-1 with TRBJ2-2; TRBD2 agrees at 7 bases. Here the sequenced sample was PBMCs from the stem cell graft donor, taken from the stem cell graft. The receptor was derived from a human donor who donated a stem cell graft to a child with acute myeloid leukemia. In nucleotides, the CDR3 is TGCGCCAGCAGCTTTTCCCCCGTTGGGACTACACACACCGGGGAGCTGTTTTTT. This translates into CASSFSPVGTTHTGELFF.